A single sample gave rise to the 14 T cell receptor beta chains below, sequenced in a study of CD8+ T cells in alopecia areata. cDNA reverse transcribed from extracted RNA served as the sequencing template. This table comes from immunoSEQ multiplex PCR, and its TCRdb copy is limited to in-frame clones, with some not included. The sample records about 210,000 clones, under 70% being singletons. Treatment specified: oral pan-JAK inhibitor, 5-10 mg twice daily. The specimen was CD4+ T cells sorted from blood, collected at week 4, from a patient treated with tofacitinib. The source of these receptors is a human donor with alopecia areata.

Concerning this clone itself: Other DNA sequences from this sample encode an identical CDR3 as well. The DNA for the CDR3 is TGCAGCGTGGGACAGACGAACACTGAAGCTTTCTTT. It specifies CSVGQTNTEAFF. V is TRBV29-1 and J is TRBJ1-1; 7 positions agree with TRBD1. CDR1 SQVTM and CDR2 ANQGSEA come from the germline V gene. The trim removed 6 bases at V and 1 base at J, leaving 2 bases unmatched. The length of the CDR3 is 12 residues.

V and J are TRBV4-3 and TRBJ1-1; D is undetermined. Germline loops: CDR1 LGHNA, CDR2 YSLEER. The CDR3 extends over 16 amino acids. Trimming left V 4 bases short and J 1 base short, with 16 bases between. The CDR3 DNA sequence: TGCGCCAGCAGCCTTAACCCGGGCCAAGCGAACACTGAAGCTTTCTTT. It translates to CASSLNPGQANTEAFF.

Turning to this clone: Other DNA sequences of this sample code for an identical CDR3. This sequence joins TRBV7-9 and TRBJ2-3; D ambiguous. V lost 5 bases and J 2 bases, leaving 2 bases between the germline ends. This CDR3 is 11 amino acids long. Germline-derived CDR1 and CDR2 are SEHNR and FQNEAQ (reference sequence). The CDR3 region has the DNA TGTGCCAGCAGCCCCACAGATACGCAGTATTTT. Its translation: CASSPTDTQYF.

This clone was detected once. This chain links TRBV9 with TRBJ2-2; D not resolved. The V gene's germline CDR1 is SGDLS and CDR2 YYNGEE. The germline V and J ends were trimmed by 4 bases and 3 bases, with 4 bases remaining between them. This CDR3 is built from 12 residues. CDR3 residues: CASSPHTGELFF. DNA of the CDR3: TGTGCCAGCAGCCCACACACCGGGGAGCTGTTTTTT.

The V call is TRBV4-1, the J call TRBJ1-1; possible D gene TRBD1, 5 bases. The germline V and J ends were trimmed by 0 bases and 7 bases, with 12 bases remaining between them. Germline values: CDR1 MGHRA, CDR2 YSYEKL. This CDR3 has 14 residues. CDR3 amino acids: CASSQDNRDREAFF. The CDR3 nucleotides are TGCGCCAGCAGCCAAGATAACCGGGACCGTGAAGCTTTCTTT.

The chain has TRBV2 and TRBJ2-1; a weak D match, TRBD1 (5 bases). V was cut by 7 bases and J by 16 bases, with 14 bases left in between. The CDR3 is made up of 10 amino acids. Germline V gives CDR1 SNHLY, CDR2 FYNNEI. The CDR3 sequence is CASTQGRVFF. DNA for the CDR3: TGTGCCAGCACCCAGGGTCGGGTCTTCTTC.

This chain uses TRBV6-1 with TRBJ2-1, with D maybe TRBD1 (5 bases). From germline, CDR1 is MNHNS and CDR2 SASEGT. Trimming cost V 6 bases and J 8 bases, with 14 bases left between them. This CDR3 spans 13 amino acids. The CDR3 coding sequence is TGTGCCAGCAGGGGGCCCGGACATCATGAGCAGTTCTTC. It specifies CASRGPGHHEQFF.

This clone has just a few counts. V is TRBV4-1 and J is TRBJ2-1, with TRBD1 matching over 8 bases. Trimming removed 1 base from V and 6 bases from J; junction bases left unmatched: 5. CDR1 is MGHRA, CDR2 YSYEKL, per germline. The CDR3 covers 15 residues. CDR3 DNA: TGCGCCAGCAGCCAAGGTGCCAGGGGGCGCAATGAGCAGTTCTTC. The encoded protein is CASSQGARGRNEQFF.

The CDR3 region is CATSLDRGNQPQHF. CDR3 nucleotides: TGTGCCACCAGCCTGGACAGAGGCAATCAGCCCCAGCATTTT. The rearrangement links TRBV15 to TRBJ1-5; tentative D call: TRBD1 (6 bases). The CDR3 contains 14 residues. Per the germline V gene, CDR1 is LNHNV and CDR2 is YYDKDF (reference sequence). Trimming took off 5 bases at V and 2 bases at J, with 10 bases between the two ends.

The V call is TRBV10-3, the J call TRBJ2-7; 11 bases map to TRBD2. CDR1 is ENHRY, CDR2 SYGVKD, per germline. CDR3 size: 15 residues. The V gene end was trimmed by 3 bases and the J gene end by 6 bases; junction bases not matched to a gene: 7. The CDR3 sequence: CAISDPLAGGSEQYF. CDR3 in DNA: TGTGCCATCAGTGATCCTCTAGCGGGGGGAAGCGAGCAGTACTTC.

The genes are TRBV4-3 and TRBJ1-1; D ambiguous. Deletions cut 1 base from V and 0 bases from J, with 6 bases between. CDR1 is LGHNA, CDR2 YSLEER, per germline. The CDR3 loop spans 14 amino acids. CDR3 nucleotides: TGCGCCAGCAGCCAAGCAACTGTGAACACTGAAGCTTTCTTT. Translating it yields CASSQATVNTEAFF.

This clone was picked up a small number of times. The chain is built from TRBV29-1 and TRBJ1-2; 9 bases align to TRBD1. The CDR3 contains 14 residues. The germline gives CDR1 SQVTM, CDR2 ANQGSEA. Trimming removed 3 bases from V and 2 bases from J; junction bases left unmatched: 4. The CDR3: CSVEGTGLNYGYTF. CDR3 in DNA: TGCAGCGTTGAGGGGACAGGGCTCAACTATGGCTACACCTTC.

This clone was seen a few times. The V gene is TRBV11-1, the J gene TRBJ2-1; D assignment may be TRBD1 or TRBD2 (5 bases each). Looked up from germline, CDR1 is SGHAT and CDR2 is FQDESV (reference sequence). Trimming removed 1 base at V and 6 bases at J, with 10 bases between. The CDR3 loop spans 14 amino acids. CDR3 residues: CASSLGERGNEQFF. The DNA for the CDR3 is TGTGCCAGCAGCTTAGGGGAGAGGGGCAATGAGCAGTTCTTC.

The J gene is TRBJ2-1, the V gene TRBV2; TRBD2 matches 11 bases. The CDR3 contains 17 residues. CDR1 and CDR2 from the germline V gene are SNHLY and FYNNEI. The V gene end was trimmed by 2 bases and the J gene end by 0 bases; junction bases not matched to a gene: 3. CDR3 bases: TGTGCCAGCAGTGAAACTAGCGGGGGACGCTCCTACAATGAGCAGTTCTTC. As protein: CASSETSGGRSYNEQFF.